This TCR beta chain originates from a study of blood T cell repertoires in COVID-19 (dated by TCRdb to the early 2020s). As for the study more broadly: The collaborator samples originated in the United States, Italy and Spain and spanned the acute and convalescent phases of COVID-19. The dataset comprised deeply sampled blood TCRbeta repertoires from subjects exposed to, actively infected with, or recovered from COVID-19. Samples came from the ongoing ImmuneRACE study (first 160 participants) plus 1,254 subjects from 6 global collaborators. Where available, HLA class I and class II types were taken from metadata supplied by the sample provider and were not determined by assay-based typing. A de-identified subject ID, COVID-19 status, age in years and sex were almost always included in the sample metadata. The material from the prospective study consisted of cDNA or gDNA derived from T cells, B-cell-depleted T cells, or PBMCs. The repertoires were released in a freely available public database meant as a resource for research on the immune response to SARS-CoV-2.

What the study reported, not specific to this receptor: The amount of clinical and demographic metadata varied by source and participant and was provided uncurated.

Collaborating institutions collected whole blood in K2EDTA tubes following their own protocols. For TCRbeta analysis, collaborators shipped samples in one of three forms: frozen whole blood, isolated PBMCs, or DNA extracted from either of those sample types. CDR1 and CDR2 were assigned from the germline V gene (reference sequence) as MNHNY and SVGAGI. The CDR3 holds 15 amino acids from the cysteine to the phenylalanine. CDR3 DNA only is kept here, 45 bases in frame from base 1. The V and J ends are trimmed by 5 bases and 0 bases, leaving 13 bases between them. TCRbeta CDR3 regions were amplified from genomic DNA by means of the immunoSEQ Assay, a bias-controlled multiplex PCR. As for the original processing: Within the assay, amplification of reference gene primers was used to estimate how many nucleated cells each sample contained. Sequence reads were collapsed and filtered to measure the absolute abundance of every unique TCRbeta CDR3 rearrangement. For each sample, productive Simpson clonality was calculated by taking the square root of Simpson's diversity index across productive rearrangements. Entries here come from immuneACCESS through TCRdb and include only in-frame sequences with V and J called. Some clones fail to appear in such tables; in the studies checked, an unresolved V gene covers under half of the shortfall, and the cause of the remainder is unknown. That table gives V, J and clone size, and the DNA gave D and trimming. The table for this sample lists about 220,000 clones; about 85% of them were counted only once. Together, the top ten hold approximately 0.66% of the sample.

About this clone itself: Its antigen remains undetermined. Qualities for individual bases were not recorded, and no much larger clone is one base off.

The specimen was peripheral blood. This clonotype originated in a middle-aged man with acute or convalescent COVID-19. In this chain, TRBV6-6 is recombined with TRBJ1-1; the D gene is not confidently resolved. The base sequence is TGTGCCAGCAGTCCCCAGGTGCCCATGAACACTGAAGCTTTCTTT. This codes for CASSPQVPMNTEAFF.